These T cell receptor beta chains were read from a single sample in a study of OX40 agonist ivuxolimab in advanced cancers. Profiling relied on immunoSEQ multiplex PCR, and the TCRdb table lists in-frame clones only, not all of them. This sample carries some 52,000 clones, 85% to 95% of them seen once, and the ten largest clones take roughly 12%. This sample comprised CD4+ or CD8+ T cells sorted from blood, obtained in a trial of the OX40 agonist ivuxolimab. These receptors came from an adult with an advanced solid tumor such as melanoma, head and neck, liver or kidney cancer. The CDR3 runs from the conserved cysteine through the conserved F or W. The D gene is left open where the match is weak. Some rows mark clone size as missing; the rest say once, few, many or name a class of expanded clone.

J gene | D gene | V gene | clone size | CDR3 DNA | CDR3 protein
TRBJ1-1 | NA | TRBV27 | NA | TGTGCCAGCCTTGCCGAGGGAGGGGATGAAGCTTTCTTT | CASLAEGGDEAFF
TRBJ2-7 | NA | TRBV28 | NA | TGTGCCAGCAGGGACTTAGATTCCTACGAGCAGTACTTC | CASRDLDSYEQYF
TRBJ2-7 | NA | TRBV7-9 | once | TGTGCCAGCAGCTTAGCGGTGACCTACGAGCAGTACTTC | CASSLAVTYEQYF
TRBJ2-7 | NA | TRBV28 | NA | TGTGCCAGCAGTTTCCCGCAGGAGACCTCCTACGAGCAGTACTTC | CASSFPQETSYEQYF
TRBJ1-4 | TRBD1 | TRBV15 | NA | TGTGCCACCAGGGAGGGGGCTCGGGAAAAACTGTTTTTT | CATREGAREKLFF
TRBJ2-7 | NA | TRBV28 | NA | TGTGCCAGCAGCTACAGAGCCTACGAGCAGTACTTC | CASSYRAYEQYF
TRBJ2-1 | TRBD2 | TRBV19 | NA | TGTGCCAGTAGAGGCGGGGGGGGAATCAATGAGCAGTTCTTC | CASRGGGGINEQFF
TRBJ1-4 | NA | TRBV2 | NA | TGTGCCAGCAGTGTGCACATTAATGAAAAACTGTTTTTT | CASSVHINEKLFF
TRBJ1-1 | TRBD1 | TRBV19 | few | TGTGCCAGTGTACCGGGACAGTCGAACACTGAAGCTTTCTTT | CASVPGQSNTEAFF
TRBJ1-1 | NA | TRBV27 | NA | TGTGCCAGCAGTTTAGGGGGATTTAATACGAACACTGAAGCTTTCTTT | CASSLGGFNTNTEAFF
TRBJ2-6 | NA | TRBV7-9 | NA | TGTGCCAGCAGCTTAGGGGGACTCTCTGGGGCCAACGTCCTGACTTTC | CASSLGGLSGANVLTF
TRBJ2-1 | NA | TRBV5-6 | NA | TGTGCCAGCAGCGGAGGTTATGAGCAGTTCTTC | CASSGGYEQFF
TRBJ2-7 | NA | TRBV5-5 | NA | TGTGCCAGCAGCCTGCCCTCCTACGAGCAGTACTTC | CASSLPSYEQYF
TRBJ2-5 | NA | TRBV28 | few | TGTGCCAGCAGTCCGTACCAAGAGACCCAGTACTTC | CASSPYQETQYF
TRBJ2-2 | NA | TRBV29-1 | NA | TGCAGCGTTGCGCCCCCGGGGGCCCAGACCGGGGAGCTGTTTTTT | CSVAPPGAQTGELFF
TRBJ2-7 | NA | TRBV7-2 | once | TGTGCCAGCAGCTTAGGATTGTCCTTCACCTACGAGCAGTACTTC | CASSLGLSFTYEQYF
TRBJ1-5 | NA | TRBV2 | NA | TGTGCCAGCAGTGCAAGGGTCGAGCCCCAGCATTTT | CASSARVEPQHF
TRBJ2-1 | NA | TRBV19 | NA | TGTGCCAGTACTGGGCCTTTTTACAATGAGCAGTTCTTC | CASTGPFYNEQFF
TRBJ2-2 | TRBD2 | TRBV28 | NA | TGTGCCAGCAGTGTATGGGCTAGCGGGAGCTCGGAGCATGAACTCACCGGGGAGCTGTTTTTT | CASSVWASGSSEHELTGELFF
TRBJ2-7 | NA | TRBV4-2 | NA | TGTGCCAGCAGCCAAGAGCAAGTCTTGGGGTACTACGAGCAGTACTTC | CASSQEQVLGYYEQYF
TRBJ2-1 | NA | TRBV5-8 | NA | TGTGCCAGCAGCTTGAGGGAGGGGGGAAATGAGCAGTTCTTC | CASSLREGGNEQFF
TRBJ2-7 | TRBD1 | TRBV29-1 | NA | TGCAGCGCCGCGATGGGGACAGGGGGTTCCTACGAGCAGTACTTC | CSAAMGTGGSYEQYF
TRBJ1-1 | NA | TRBV7-6 | NA | TGTGCCAGCAGCTCGGAGCCGGTACAGGAGAACACTGAAGCTTTCTTT | CASSSEPVQENTEAFF
TRBJ2-3 | NA | TRBV6-5 | NA | TGTGCCAGCAGTTACGCCCAGAGGGATACGCAGTATTTT | CASSYAQRDTQYF
TRBJ2-1 | TRBD1 | TRBV14 | NA | TGTGCCAGCAGCCAGGACAGGGCATGGGAGCAGTTCTTC | CASSQDRAWEQFF
TRBJ2-7 | NA | TRBV7-8 | NA | TGTGCCAGCAGGCCCGGGTTGGCTTACGAGCAGTACTTC | CASRPGLAYEQYF
TRBJ2-3 | NA | TRBV27 | NA | TGTGCCAGCAGTGAGGGGCCCTGGGGCACAGATACGCAGTATTTT | CASSEGPWGTDTQYF
TRBJ2-3 | NA | TRBV5-1 | NA | TGCGCCAGCAGCTTTGGACGGGAGAGGGATACGCAGTATTTT | CASSFGRERDTQYF
TRBJ1-3 | NA | TRBV9 | NA | TGTGCCAGCAGCCAGGACGGGCTAACTGGAAACACCATATATTTT | CASSQDGLTGNTIYF
TRBJ2-7 | TRBD2 | TRBV18 | NA | TGTGCCAGCTCACCGTCTAGCGGGAGCCACTACGAGCAGTACTTC | CASSPSSGSHYEQYF
TRBJ2-7 | NA | TRBV5-4 | NA | TGTGCCAGCAGCTCTAGCTACGAGCAGTACTTC | CASSSSYEQYF
TRBJ2-3 | NA | TRBV9 | NA | TGTGCCAGCAGCGTAGAACTTTGGGATACGCAGTATTTT | CASSVELWDTQYF
TRBJ2-1 | NA | TRBV5-6 | NA | TGTGCCAGCAGCTTCGGGGGGCTAGCGGTAGGGAATGAGCAGTTCTTC | CASSFGGLAVGNEQFF
TRBJ2-3 | NA | TRBV27 | NA | TGTGCCAGCAGTTCCACGAGGTGGGGTGTTGGAGATACGCAGTATTTT | CASSSTRWGVGDTQYF
TRBJ2-3 | TRBD2 | TRBV5-1 | NA | TGCGCCAGCAGCATACGCCGCTGGCCCTTGGCGGGAGAGGGCTCAGATACGCAGTATTTT | CASSIRRWPLAGEGSDTQYF
TRBJ2-1 | TRBD2 | TRBV9 | NA | TGTGCCAGCAGCGTTACTAGCGGACCCTTAAGTGAGCAGTTCTTC | CASSVTSGPLSEQFF
TRBJ2-3 | NA | TRBV4-2 | NA | TGTGCCAGCAGCCAAGATTATTTAGGAACTAGCACAGATACGCAGTATTTT | CASSQDYLGTSTDTQYF
TRBJ2-7 | NA | TRBV10-3 | NA | TGTGCCATCAGTGGACAGTCGGCGGACGAGCAGTACTTC | CAISGQSADEQYF
TRBJ2-3 | TRBD1 | TRBV18 | NA | TGTGCCAGCTCCTCGGGACAGCTGAACACAGATACGCAGTATTTT | CASSSGQLNTDTQYF
TRBJ2-2 | NA | TRBV9 | NA | TGTGCCAGCAGCGTAGCCGACACCGGGGAGCTGTTTTTT | CASSVADTGELFF
TRBJ2-7 | NA | TRBV6-1 | NA | TGTGCCAGCAGTGAAAGTAGGGGCCAAGTCTACGAGCAGTACTTC | CASSESRGQVYEQYF
TRBJ1-3 | NA | TRBV19 | once | TGTGCCAGTAGTATAGTCCTCGACAGCTCTGGAAACACCATATATTTT | CASSIVLDSSGNTIYF